Below, 24 T cell receptor beta chains from the same sample are listed, as sequenced in a study of shared clonotypes between healthy human individuals. The data were produced by immunoSEQ multiplex PCR, yet TCRdb's version contains in-frame clones alone and is incomplete. The data contain approximately 1.5 million clones, approximately 98% of them seen just once; the ten biggest clones take up approximately 0.44%. Sequencing was done on a sample of naive CD4+ T cells sorted from blood. The subset here: CD45RA+ positively selected. These receptors were collected from a man aged 25-45 years in good health.

The gene calls are TRBV6-5 and TRBJ2-3; D remains unclear. CDR1 is MNHEY, CDR2 SVGAGI, per germline. This CDR3 has 14 residues. The V end was cut by 5 bases, the J end by 2 bases, with 11 bases between. The CDR3 bases are TGTGCCAGCAGTCCCTCGGCAGCCACAGATACGCAGTATTTT. It specifies CASSPSAATDTQYF.

The V call is TRBV19, the J call TRBJ2-7, with 9 bases identical to TRBD2. Germline assignment: CDR1 LNHDA and CDR2 SQIVND (reference sequence). The CDR3 consists of 16 residues. With 5 bases clipped from V and 3 bases from J, the junction kept 11 bases outside the gene matches. The CDR3 loop is CASSSRVGTSSYEQYF. The CDR3 region has the DNA TGTGCCAGTAGTTCCAGGGTAGGGACTAGCAGCTACGAGCAGTACTTC.

The chain joins TRBV13 to TRBJ2-7; 8 positions agree with TRBD2. This CDR3 spans 16 amino acids. Trimming at V came to 1 base and at J to 7 bases, leaving 12 bases not matched to a gene. Germline-derived CDR1 and CDR2 are PRHDT and FYEKMQ (reference sequence). In DNA form, the CDR3 reads TGTGCCAGCAGCTTAGTGGGGGGACTAGGGGCGCGGGAGCAGTACTTC. Its translation: CASSLVGGLGAREQYF. Variable domain in full (rest from reference TRBV13 and TRBJ2-7): AAGVIQSPRHLIKEKRETATLKCYPIPRHDTVYWYQQGPGQDPQFLISFYEKMQSDKGSIPDRFSAQQFSDYHSELNMSSLELGDSALYFCASSLVGGLGAREQYFGPGTRLTVT.

The chain couples TRBV6-5 to TRBJ1-5; 7 positions match TRBD1. Germline trimming cut 5 bases from V and 6 bases from J; bases unmatched to any gene: 7. Germline V gene sequence: CDR1 MNHEY, CDR2 SVGAGI. The CDR3 runs to 14 residues. CDR3 bases: TGTGCCAGCAGTACCGACAGGGCAGGTCAGCCCCAGCATTTT. It specifies CASSTDRAGQPQHF.

The rearrangement links TRBV13 to TRBJ2-7; 9 bases are shared with TRBD1. J gave up 6 bases and V 2 bases, and 2 bases lay outside the gene matches. The germline CDR1 and CDR2 sequences are PRHDT and FYEKMQ (reference sequence). This CDR3 contains 13 residues. CDR3 amino acids: CASSLRTGVEQYF. The CDR3 nucleotides are TGTGCCAGCAGCTTACGGACAGGGGTCGAGCAGTACTTC.

The chain has TRBV30 and TRBJ1-3; D unclear. The CDR3 covers 14 residues. Per the germline V gene, CDR1 is GTSNPN and CDR2 is SVGIG (reference sequence). Trimming removed 2 bases from V and 4 bases from J, with 12 bases in between. The CDR3 sequence: CAWSPTLTGNTIYF. The CDR3 region has the DNA TGTGCCTGGAGTCCTACTCTGACAGGAAACACCATATATTTT.

The V call is TRBV6-1, the J call TRBJ2-5, with D possibly TRBD1 on 5 matching bases. From germline, CDR1 is MNHNS and CDR2 SASEGT. CDR3 length: 17 amino acids. V dropped 4 bases and J dropped 3 bases, with 21 bases sitting between them. The CDR3 DNA reads TGTGCCAGCAGTGCCACAGGTTCCGCGATGAAAAAAGAGACCCAGTACTTC. Translated: CASSATGSAMKKETQYF.

This chain uses TRBV19 with TRBJ2-5; a weak D match, TRBD2 (5 bases). The CDR3 extends over 15 amino acids. The germline gives CDR1 LNHDA, CDR2 SQIVND (reference sequence). V lost 2 bases and J 1 base, leaving 11 bases between the germline ends. The CDR3 sequence: CASSILSGIQETQYF. The CDR3 DNA follows: TGTGCCAGTAGTATACTAAGCGGAATCCAAGAGACCCAGTACTTC.

The rearrangement uses TRBV19 and TRBJ2-7, with D possibly matching TRBD1 (5 bases). CDR1 LNHDA and CDR2 SQIVND come from the germline V gene (reference sequence). V lost 3 bases, J lost 5 bases, and 11 bases lay in between. This CDR3 contains 13 residues. CDR3 DNA: TGTGCCAGTAGTATGGCAGGGCCCCACGAGCAGTACTTC. This gives the protein CASSMAGPHEQYF.

Here the CDR3 DNA reads TGTGCCAGCTCACCAGGGCAGGGGCGGACGGGCACTGAAGCTTTCTTT. It encodes CASSPGQGRTGTEAFF. This chain joins TRBV18 and TRBJ1-1, with D perhaps matching TRBD1 (6 bases). V lost 2 bases and J lost 4, with 17 bases in between. The CDR3 is made up of 16 amino acids. Germline-derived CDR1 and CDR2 are KGHSH and LQKENI. The complete variable domain, with remaining parts taken from reference TRBV18 and TRBJ1-1, reads NAGVMQNPRHLVRRRGQEARLRCSPMKGHSHVYWYRQLPEEGLKFMVYLQKENIIDESGMPKERFSAEFPKEGPSILRIQQVVRGDSAAYFCASSPGQGRTGTEAFFGQGTRLTVV.

J is TRBJ2-2 and V is TRBV7-3, with 9 nucleotides matching TRBD1. Losses at the gene ends were 2 bases for V and 0 bases for J; bases not matched to a gene: 7. This CDR3 has 18 residues. From germline, CDR1 is SGHTA and CDR2 FQGTGA. Written as DNA, the CDR3 is TGTGCCAGCAGCTTACGTGGACAGGGGTTCGCGAACACCGGGGAGCTGTTTTTT. Translation gives CASSLRGQGFANTGELFF.

V gene TRBV7-2 combines with J gene TRBJ2-7, with D possibly being TRBD2 (6 bases). CDR3 size: 14 residues. Trimming took 4 bases from V and 4 from J, leaving 14 bases between them. CDR1 and CDR2 from the germline V gene are SGHTA and FQGNSA. The DNA of the CDR3 is TGTGCCAGCAGCTACTTAGCGGAGAAATACGAGCAGTACTTC. This translates into CASSYLAEKYEQYF.

This rearrangement joins TRBV5-1 to TRBJ2-5; 12 bases are shared with TRBD2. The CDR3 runs 15 residues. The germline CDR1 and CDR2 sequences are SGHRS and YFSETQ. The ends lost 4 bases at V and 2 bases at J; junction bases unmatched: 3. DNA of the CDR3: TGCGCCAGCAGCATGGGGACTAGCGGGCAAGAGACCCAGTACTTC. Translation gives CASSMGTSGQETQYF.

The chain employs TRBV10-3 and TRBJ2-2; 11 nucleotides align to TRBD1. The CDR3 runs to 14 residues. Germline lookup yields CDR1 ENHRY and CDR2 SYGVKD. V gave up 6 bases and J gave up 7 bases; unmatched junction bases: 4. This CDR3 reads CAIRRGQGVGELFF. Here the CDR3 DNA reads TGTGCCATCAGGCGGGGACAGGGGGTCGGGGAGCTGTTTTTT.

Concerning this clone itself: The same CDR3 can be traced to other DNA sequences in this sample. For the CDR3, the DNA is TGCGCCAGCAGCTTGGCAGGAGAGACCCAGTACTTC. This encodes CASSLAGETQYF. The chain couples TRBV5-1 to TRBJ2-5, with D unresolved. The length of the CDR3 is 12 residues. The ends were cut back, 0 bases at V and 4 bases at J, with 4 bases in the middle. CDR1 is SGHRS, CDR2 YFSETQ, per germline. Combining the CDR3 with reference TRBV5-1 and TRBJ2-5 gives the whole variable domain KAGVTQTPRYLIKTRGQQVTLSCSPISGHRSVSWYQQTPGQGLQFLFEYFSETQRNKGNFPGRFSGRQFSNSRSEMNVSTLELGDSALYLCASSLAGETQYFGPGTRLLVL.

CDR3 in amino acids: CSVDPVATQYF. CDR3 nucleotide sequence: TGCAGCGTTGATCCCGTGGCGACCCAGTACTTC. V gene TRBV29-1 combines with J gene TRBJ2-5, with D hard to call. Germline V gene data show CDR1 as SQVTM and CDR2 as ANQGSEA. This CDR3 region has 11 residues. V lost 3 bases and J 7 bases, leaving 9 bases between the germline ends. Drawing the rest from reference TRBV29-1 and TRBJ2-5, the complete variable domain is SAVISQKPSRDICQRGTSLTIQCQVDSQVTMMFWYRQQPGQSLTLIATANQGSEATYESGFVIDKFPISRPNLTFSTLTVSNMSPEDSSIYLCSVDPVATQYFGPGTRLLVL.

J is TRBJ2-5 and V is TRBV28; TRBD1 matches at 9 bases. Per germline, CDR1 MDHEN and CDR2 SYDVKM. V shed 4 bases, J shed 2 bases, and the junction held 5 bases outside the gene matches. This CDR3 is 15 amino acids long. The CDR3 region has the DNA TGTGCCAGCAGTTGGACAGGGGATTTACAAGAGACCCAGTACTTC. As protein: CASSWTGDLQETQYF.

V gene TRBV5-1 combines with J gene TRBJ2-7, with no clear D. Germline CDR1 SGHRS, CDR2 YFSETQ. This CDR3 comprises 17 residues. Trimming stripped 0 bases from V and 2 bases from J, with 18 bases between. The CDR3 is CASSLASAEPKPYEQYF. In nucleotides, the CDR3 is TGCGCCAGCAGCTTGGCGTCGGCAGAACCAAAACCCTACGAGCAGTACTTC.

The chain carries TRBV6-1 and TRBJ1-2; D is perhaps TRBD1 (5 bases). The CDR3 totals 14 residues. Germline-derived CDR1 and CDR2 are MNHNS and SASEGT. Trimming took 4 bases from V and 3 from J, leaving 12 bases between them. The CDR3: CASSVPGGYYGYTF. DNA for the CDR3: TGTGCCAGCAGTGTTCCGGGGGGTTACTATGGCTACACCTTC.

The rearrangement uses TRBV28 and TRBJ1-5; D remains unclear. This CDR3 contains 13 residues. Trimming shortened V by 3 bases and J by 7 bases, and 10 bases separated the two germline ends. The V gene's germline CDR1 is MDHEN and CDR2 SYDVKM. This chain's CDR3 is CASSFGESQPQHF. The CDR3 DNA is TGTGCCAGCAGTTTCGGCGAGTCCCAGCCCCAGCATTTT.

Of note for this clone: Other nucleotide sequences in the sample specify the same CDR3. The chain carries TRBV7-9 and TRBJ1-1, with D uncertain. The CDR3 has 14 amino acids. Trimming took off 2 bases at V and 1 base at J, with 8 bases between the two ends. Germline V gene lookup returns CDR1 SEHNR and CDR2 FQNEAQ (reference sequence). CDR3 nucleotides: TGTGCCAGCAGCTTATCGGGGAGGAACACTGAAGCTTTCTTT. Protein sequence: CASSLSGRNTEAFF.

The table lists this clone with a count of one. The DNA for the CDR3 is TGTGCCAGCAGTTTAGGGGGGATGGTGAACACTGAAGCTTTCTTT. Protein: CASSLGGMVNTEAFF. V and J are TRBV28 and TRBJ1-1; TRBD1 might be the D (5 bases). The V and J ends lost 2 bases and 0 bases respectively, with 10 bases between them. This CDR3 has 15 amino acids. Per the germline V gene, CDR1 is MDHEN and CDR2 is SYDVKM.

The V and J genes are TRBV6-5 and TRBJ2-1; D is unclear. Germline V gives CDR1 MNHEY, CDR2 SVGAGI. V gave up 0 bases and J gave up 15 bases, with 12 bases separating them. CDR3 size: 12 residues. The CDR3 sequence: CASSYSTLPVFF. The CDR3 region has the DNA TGTGCCAGCAGTTACTCGACCCTCCCCGTGTTCTTC.

The genes are TRBV7-8 and TRBJ2-2, with 7 bases fitting TRBD1. V lost 9 bases and J lost 1; bases outside the gene matches: 5. The CDR3 is made up of 14 amino acids. Looked up from germline, CDR1 is SGHVS and CDR2 is FQNEAQ. The CDR3, as DNA: TGTGCCAGTGCCGGGACAGTGAACACCGGGGAGCTGTTTTTT. Residues: CASAGTVNTGELFF.